The T cell receptor (beta chain) under discussion was sequenced for a study of blood T cell repertoires in COVID-19. Data came from immunoSEQ multiplex PCR; TCRdb stores just in-frame clones and leaves some out. The sample yields a few hundred thousand clones, around 89% seen once. This CDR3 is built from 16 residues. CDR1 and CDR2 from the germline V gene are LNHNV and YYDKDF (reference sequence). The V gene end was trimmed by 1 base and the J gene end by 9 bases; junction bases not matched to a gene: 10. This receptor was taken from a woman aged 40 to 49 with acute COVID-19. Sequencing was performed on PBMCs or T cells enriched from blood (not recorded which). The V call is TRBV15, the J call TRBJ2-1; 9 nucleotides line up with TRBD1. The CDR3, as DNA: TGTGCCACCAGCAGAGGATTCTGGACAGGGGAGAGTGAGCAGTTCTTC. Its protein product is CATSRGFWTGESEQFF.